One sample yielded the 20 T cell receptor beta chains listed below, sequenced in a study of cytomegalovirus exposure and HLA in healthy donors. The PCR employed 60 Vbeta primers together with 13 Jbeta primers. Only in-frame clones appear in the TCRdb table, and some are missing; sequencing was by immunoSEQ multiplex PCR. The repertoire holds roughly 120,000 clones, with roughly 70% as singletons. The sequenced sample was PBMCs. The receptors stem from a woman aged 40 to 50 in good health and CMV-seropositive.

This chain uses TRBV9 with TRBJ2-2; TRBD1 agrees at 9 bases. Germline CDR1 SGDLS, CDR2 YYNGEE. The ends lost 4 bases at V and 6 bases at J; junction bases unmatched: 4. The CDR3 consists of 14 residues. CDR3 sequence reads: CASSLRTGAGELFF. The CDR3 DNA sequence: TGTGCCAGCAGCCTTAGGACAGGGGCCGGGGAGCTGTTTTTT.

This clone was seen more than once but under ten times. This CDR3 reads CASLAGIEETQYF. The CDR3 DNA follows: TGTGCCAGTCTAGCGGGCATAGAAGAGACCCAGTACTTC. J is TRBJ2-5 and V is TRBV28, with 8 bases fitting TRBD2. The germline gives CDR1 MDHEN, CDR2 SYDVKM. V gave up 9 bases and J gave up 3 bases; unmatched junction bases: 6. CDR3 size: 13 residues.

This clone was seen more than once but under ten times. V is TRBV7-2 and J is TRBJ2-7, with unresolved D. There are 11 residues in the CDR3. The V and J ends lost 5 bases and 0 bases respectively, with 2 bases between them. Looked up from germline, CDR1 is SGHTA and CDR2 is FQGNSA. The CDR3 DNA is TGTGCCAGCAGCCACTCCTACGAGCAGTACTTC. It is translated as CASSHSYEQYF.

The CDR3 region has the DNA TGTGCCAGCAGTTTCCAGGTGCACTCCTACGAGCAGTACTTC. Its protein is CASSFQVHSYEQYF. The chain carries TRBV27 and TRBJ2-7, with D uncertain. The CDR3 is made up of 14 amino acids. Germline assignment: CDR1 MNHEY and CDR2 SMNVEV (reference sequence). V lost 3 bases to trimming and J lost 0 bases, with 9 bases between them.

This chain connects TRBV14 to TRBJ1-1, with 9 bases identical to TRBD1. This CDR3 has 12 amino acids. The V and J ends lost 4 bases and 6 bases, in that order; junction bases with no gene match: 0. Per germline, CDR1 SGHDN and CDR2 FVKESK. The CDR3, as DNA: TGTGCCAGCAGCCGACAGGGGGCTGAAGCTTTCTTT. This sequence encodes CASSRQGAEAFF.

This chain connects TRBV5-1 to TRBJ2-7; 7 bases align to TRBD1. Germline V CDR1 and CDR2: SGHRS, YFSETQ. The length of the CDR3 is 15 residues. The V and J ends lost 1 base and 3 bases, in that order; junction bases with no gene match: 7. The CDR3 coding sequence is TGCGCCAGCAGCTTGAACCGGGACAGCCACTACGAGCAGTACTTC. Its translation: CASSLNRDSHYEQYF.

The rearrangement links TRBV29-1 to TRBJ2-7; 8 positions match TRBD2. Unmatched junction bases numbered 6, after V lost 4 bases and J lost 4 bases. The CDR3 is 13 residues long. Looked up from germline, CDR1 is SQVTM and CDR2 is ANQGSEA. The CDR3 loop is CSVVSPSGYEQYF. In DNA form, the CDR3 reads TGCAGCGTTGTTTCCCCTAGCGGGTACGAGCAGTACTTC.

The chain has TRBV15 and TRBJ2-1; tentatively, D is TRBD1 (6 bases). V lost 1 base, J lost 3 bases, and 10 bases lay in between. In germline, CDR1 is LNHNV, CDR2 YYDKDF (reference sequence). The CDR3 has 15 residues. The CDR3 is CATSRAGAFYNEQFF. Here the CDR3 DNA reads TGTGCCACCAGCAGAGCAGGGGCCTTCTACAATGAGCAGTTCTTC.

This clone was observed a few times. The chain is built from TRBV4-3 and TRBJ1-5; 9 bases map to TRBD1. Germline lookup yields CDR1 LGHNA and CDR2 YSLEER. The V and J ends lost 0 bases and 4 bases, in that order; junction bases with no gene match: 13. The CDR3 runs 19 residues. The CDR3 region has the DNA TGCGCCAGCAGCCAAGAGGCGGCGACAGGGGGAAGTAGGAATCAGCCCCAGCATTTT. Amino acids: CASSQEAATGGSRNQPQHF.

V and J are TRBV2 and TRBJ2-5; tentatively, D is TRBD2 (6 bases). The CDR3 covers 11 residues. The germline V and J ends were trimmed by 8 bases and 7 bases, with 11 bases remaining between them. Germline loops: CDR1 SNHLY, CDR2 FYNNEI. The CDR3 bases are TGTGCCAGCGAGACTAGGTCGACCCAGTACTTC. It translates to CASETRSTQYF.

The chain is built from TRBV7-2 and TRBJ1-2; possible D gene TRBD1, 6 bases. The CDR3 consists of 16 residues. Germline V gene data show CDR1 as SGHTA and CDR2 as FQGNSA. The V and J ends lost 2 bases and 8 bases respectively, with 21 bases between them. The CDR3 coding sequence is TGTGCCAGCAGCTTAAGAAACAGGGTAACAATAGGCGGCTACACCTTC. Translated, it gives CASSLRNRVTIGGYTF.

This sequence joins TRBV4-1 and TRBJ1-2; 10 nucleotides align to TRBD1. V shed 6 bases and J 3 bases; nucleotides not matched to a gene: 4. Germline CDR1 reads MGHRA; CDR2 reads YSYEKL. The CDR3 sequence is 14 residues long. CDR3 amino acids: CASRRQGADYGYTF. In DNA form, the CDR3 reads TGCGCCAGCAGAAGACAGGGGGCGGACTATGGCTACACCTTC.

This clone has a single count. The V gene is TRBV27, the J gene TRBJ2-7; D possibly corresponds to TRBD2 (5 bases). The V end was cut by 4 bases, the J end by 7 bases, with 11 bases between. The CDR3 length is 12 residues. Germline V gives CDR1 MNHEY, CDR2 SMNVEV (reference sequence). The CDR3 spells CASSSRTGEQYF. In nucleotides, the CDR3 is TGTGCCAGCAGTTCACGGACGGGAGAGCAGTACTTC.

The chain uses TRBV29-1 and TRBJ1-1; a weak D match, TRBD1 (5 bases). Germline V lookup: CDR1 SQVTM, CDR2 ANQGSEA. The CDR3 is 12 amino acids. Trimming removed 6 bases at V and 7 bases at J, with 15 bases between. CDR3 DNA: TGCAGCGTGGCAGTAATTCAGGGTGAAGCTTTCTTT. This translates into CSVAVIQGEAFF. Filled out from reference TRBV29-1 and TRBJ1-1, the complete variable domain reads SAVISQKPSRDICQRGTSLTIQCQVDSQVTMMFWYRQQPGQSLTLIATANQGSEATYESGFVIDKFPISRPNLTFSTLTVSNMSPEDSSIYLCSVAVIQGEAFFGQGTRLTVV.

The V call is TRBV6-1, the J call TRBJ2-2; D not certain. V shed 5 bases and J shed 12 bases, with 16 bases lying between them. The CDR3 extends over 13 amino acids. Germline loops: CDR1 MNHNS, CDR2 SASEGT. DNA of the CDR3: TGTGCCAGCAGTTCCCAACTTCGGTCAAAGCTGTTTTTT. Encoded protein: CASSSQLRSKLFF.

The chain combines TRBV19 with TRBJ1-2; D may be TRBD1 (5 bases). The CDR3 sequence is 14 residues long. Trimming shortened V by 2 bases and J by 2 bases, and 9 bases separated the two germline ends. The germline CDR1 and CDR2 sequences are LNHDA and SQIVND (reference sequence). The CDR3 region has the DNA TGTGCCAGTAGTATACAGGGAATAAACTATGGCTACACCTTC. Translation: CASSIQGINYGYTF.

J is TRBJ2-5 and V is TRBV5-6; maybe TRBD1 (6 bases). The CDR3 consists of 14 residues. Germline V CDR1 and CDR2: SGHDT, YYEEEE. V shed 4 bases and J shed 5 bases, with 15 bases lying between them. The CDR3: CASSTGQVGETQYF. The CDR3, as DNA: TGTGCCAGCAGCACAGGGCAAGTCGGGGAGACCCAGTACTTC.

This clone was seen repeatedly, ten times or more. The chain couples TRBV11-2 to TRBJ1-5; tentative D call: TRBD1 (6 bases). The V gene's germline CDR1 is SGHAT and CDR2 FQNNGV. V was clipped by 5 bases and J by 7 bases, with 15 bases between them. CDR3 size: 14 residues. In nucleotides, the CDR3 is TGTGCCAGCAGCCGGGGCGGCAGGGGCCAGCCCCAGCATTTT. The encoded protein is CASSRGGRGQPQHF. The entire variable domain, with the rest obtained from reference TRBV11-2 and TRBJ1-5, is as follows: EAGVAQSPRYKIIEKRQSVAFWCNPISGHATLYWYQQILGQGPKLLIQFQNNGVVDDSQLPKDRFSAERLKGVDSTLKIQPAKLEDSAVYLCASSRGGRGQPQHFGDGTRLSIL.

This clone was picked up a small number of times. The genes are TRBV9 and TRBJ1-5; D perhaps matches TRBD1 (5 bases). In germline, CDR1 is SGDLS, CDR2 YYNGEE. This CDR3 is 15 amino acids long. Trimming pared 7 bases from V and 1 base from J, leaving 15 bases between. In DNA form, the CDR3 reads TGTGCCAGCGGGGAGGGGAGGGCGAGCAATCAGCCCCAGCATTTT. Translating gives CASGEGRASNQPQHF. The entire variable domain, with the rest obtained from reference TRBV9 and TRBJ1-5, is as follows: DSGVTQTPKHLITATGQRVTLRCSPRSGDLSVYWYQQSLDQGLQFLIQYYNGEERAKGNILERFSAQQFPDLHSELNLSSLELGDSALYFCASGEGRASNQPQHFGDGTRLSIL.

CDR3 sequence: CASSFEGYEQYF. The CDR3 DNA is TGCGCCAGCAGCTTTGAGGGATACGAGCAGTACTTC. The chain recombines TRBV5-1 with TRBJ2-7, with TRBD2 as a possible D gene (5 bases). The V and J ends lost 2 bases and 4 bases respectively, with 7 bases between them. Germline CDR1 reads SGHRS; CDR2 reads YFSETQ. This CDR3 has 12 residues.